The text below deals with one TCR beta chain. Its antigen is unknown. This sample was taken from a study of shared clonotypes between healthy human individuals. Trimming removed 5 bases from V and 6 bases from J, with 16 bases in between. Germline values: CDR1 MNHEY, CDR2 SVGAGI. There are 15 residues in the CDR3. At a deep level, the assay was run. Sequencing was performed with immunoSEQ multiplex PCR; in TCRdb, only in-frame clones are kept and a portion is missing. This table holds approximately 940,000 clones, around three quarters found once. Findings and caveats of the study: Of the naive CD4 clonotypes, around 4.9% were shared across several donors.

HIV-negative, healthy adults without recent acute infections or vaccinations were the donors. The authors divided CD4+ cells into CD45RA+ naive and CD45RA-negative memory subsets. The V and J genes are TRBV6-5 and TRBJ1-4; D remains unclear. The receptor was derived from a man aged 18 to 30 in good health. Sample: memory CD4+ T cells sorted from blood. Subset described: CD45RA-negative fraction. The CDR3 protein is CASSPIEGGDEKLFF. The CDR3, as DNA: TGTGCCAGCAGTCCCATCGAGGGAGGCGATGAAAAACTGTTTTTT.